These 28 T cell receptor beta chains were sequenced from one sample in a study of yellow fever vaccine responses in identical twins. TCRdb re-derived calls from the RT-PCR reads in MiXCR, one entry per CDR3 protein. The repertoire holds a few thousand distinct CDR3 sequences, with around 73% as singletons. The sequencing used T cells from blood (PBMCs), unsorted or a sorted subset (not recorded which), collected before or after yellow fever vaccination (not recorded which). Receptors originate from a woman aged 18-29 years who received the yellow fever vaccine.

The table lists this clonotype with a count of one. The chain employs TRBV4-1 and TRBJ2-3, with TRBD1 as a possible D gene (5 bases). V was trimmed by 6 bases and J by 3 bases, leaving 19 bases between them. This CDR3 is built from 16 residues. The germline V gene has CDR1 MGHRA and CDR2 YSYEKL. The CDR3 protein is CASRSSGAHLTDTQYF. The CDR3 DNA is TGCGCCAGCAGATCAAGTGGGGCCCATCTTACAGATACGCAGTATTTT.

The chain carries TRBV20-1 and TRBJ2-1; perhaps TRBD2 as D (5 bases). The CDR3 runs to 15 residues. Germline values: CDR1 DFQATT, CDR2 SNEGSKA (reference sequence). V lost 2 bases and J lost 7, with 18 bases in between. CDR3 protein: CSARPFRLAENEQFF. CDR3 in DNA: TGCAGTGCTAGACCCTTCAGGCTAGCAGAAAATGAGCAGTTCTTC.

The CDR3, as DNA: TGCGCCAGCAGTCAGCCCTACAGGTTTGGGCAGTTCTTC. This encodes CASSQPYRFGQFF. The rearrangement uses TRBV23-1 and TRBJ2-1; D may be TRBD1 (5 bases). TRBV23-1 is assigned to the ORF class and has an uncertain function. V was shortened by 3 bases and J by 12 bases, with 15 bases between the two germline ends. CDR3 length: 13 residues.

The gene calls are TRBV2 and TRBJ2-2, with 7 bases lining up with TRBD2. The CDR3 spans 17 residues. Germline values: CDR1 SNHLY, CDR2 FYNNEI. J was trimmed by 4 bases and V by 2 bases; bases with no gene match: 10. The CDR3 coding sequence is TGTGCCAGCAGTGAATGGGGGGGAAGTGTGGGCACCGGGGAGCTGTTTTTT. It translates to CASSEWGGSVGTGELFF.

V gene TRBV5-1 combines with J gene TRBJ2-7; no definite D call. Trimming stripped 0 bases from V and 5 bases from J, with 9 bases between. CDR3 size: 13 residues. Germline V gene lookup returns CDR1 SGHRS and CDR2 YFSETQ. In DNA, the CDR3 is TGCGCCAGCAGCTTGGGTCAGTTCAACGAGCAGTACTTC. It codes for CASSLGQFNEQYF.

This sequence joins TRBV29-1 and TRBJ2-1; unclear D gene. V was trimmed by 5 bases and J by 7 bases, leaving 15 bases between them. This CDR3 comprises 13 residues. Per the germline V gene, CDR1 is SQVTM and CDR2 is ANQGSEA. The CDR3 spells CSVTMIDRNEQFF. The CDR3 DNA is TGCAGCGTTACCATGATTGATCGGAATGAGCAGTTCTTC.

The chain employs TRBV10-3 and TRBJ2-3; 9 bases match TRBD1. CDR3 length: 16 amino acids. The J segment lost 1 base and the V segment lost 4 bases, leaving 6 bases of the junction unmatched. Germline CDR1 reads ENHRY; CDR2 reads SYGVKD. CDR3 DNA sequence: TGTGCCATCAGTGTGGACAGGGGCGCAGGCACAGATACGCAGTATTTT. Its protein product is CAISVDRGAGTDTQYF.

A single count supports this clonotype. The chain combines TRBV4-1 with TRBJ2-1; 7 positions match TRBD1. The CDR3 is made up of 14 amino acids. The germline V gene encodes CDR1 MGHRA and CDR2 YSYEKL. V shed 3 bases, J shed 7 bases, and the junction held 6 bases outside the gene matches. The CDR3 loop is CASSHPDRVNEQFF. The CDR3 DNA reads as TGCGCCAGCAGCCACCCCGACAGGGTAAATGAGCAGTTCTTC.

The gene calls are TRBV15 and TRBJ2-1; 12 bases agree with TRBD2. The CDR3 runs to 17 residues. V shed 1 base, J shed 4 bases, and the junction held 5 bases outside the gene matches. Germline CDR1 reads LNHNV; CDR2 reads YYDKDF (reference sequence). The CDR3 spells CATSRVLAGGAYNEQFF. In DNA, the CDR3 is TGTGCCACCAGCAGAGTACTAGCGGGAGGAGCGTACAATGAGCAGTTCTTC.

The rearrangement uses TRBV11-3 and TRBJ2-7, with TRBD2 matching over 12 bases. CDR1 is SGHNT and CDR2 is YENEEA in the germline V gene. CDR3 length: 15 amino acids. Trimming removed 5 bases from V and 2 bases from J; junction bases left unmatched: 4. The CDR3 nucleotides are TGTGCCAGCAGCCTCCGGACTAGCGGGACCTACGAGCAGTACTTC. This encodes CASSLRTSGTYEQYF.

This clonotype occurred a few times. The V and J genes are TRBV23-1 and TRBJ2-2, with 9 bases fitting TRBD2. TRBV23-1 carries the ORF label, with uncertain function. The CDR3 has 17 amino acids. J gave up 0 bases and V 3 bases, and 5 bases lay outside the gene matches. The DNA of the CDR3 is TGCGCCAGCAGTCATAAAGGACTAGCGACGAACACCGGGGAGCTGTTTTTT. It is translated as CASSHKGLATNTGELFF.

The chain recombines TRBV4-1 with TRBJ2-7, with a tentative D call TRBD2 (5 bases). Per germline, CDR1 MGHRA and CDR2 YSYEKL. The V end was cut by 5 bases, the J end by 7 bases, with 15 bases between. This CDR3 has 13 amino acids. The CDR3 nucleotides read TGCGCCAGCAGCGCTGAGGTTCGCGGGGAGCAGTACTTC. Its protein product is CASSAEVRGEQYF.

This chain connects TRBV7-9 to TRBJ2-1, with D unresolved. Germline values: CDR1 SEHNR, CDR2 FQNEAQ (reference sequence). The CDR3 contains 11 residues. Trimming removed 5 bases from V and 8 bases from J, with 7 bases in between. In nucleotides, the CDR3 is TGTGCCAGCAGCCTTTGGGATGAGCAGTTCTTC. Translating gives CASSLWDEQFF.

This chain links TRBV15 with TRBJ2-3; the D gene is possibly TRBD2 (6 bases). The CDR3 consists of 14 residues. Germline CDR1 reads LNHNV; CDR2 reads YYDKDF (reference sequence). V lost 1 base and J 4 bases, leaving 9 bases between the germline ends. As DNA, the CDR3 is TGTGCCACCAGCAGAGCAACTAGCTCAGATACGCAGTATTTT. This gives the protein CATSRATSSDTQYF.

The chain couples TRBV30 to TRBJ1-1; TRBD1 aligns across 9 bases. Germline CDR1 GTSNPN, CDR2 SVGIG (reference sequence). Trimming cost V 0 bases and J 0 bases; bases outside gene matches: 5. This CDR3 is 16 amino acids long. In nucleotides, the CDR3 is TGTGCCTGGAGTGTAGTAGGGACAGGGTTGAACACTGAAGCTTTCTTT. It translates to CAWSVVGTGLNTEAFF.

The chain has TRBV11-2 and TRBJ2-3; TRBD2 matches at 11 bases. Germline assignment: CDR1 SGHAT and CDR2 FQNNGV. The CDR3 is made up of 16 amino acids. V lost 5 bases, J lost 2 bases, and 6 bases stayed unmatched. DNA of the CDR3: TGTGCCAGCAGCGCCTTAGCGGGAGGGTACACAGATACGCAGTATTTT. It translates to CASSALAGGYTDTQYF.

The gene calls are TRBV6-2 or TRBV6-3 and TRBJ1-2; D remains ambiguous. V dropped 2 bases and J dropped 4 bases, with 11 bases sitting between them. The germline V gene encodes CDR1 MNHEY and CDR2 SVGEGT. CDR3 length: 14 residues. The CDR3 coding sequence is TGTGCCAGCAGTTACCCGGCCGAGTCCTATGGCTACACCTTC. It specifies CASSYPAESYGYTF.

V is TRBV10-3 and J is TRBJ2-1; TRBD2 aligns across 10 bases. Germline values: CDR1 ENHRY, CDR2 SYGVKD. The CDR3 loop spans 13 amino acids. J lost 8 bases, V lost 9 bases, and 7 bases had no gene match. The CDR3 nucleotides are TGTGCCATGACGAGCGGGGGGGCCGATGAGCAGTTCTTC. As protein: CAMTSGGADEQFF.

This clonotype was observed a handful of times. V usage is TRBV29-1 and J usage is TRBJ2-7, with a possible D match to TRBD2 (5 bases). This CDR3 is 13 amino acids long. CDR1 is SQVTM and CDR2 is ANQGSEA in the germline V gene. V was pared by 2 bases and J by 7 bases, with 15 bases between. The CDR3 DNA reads TGCAGCGTTGAATTGGGAGACCGCGGGGAGCAGTACTTC. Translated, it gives CSVELGDRGEQYF.

CDR3: CSVVLGLAGGLETQYF. The CDR3 DNA sequence: TGCAGCGTTGTCCTAGGACTAGCGGGAGGATTAGAGACCCAGTACTTC. The V call is TRBV29-1, the J call TRBJ2-5, with 14 bases fitting TRBD2. J lost 4 bases, V lost 4 bases, and 8 bases had no gene match. This CDR3 spans 16 amino acids. Germline V CDR1 and CDR2: SQVTM, ANQGSEA.

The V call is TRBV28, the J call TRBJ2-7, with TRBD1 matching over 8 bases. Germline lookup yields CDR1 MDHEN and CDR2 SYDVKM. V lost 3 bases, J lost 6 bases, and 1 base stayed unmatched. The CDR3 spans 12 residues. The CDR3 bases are TGTGCCAGCAGTTTGGGGACAGGCGAGCAGTACTTC. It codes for CASSLGTGEQYF.

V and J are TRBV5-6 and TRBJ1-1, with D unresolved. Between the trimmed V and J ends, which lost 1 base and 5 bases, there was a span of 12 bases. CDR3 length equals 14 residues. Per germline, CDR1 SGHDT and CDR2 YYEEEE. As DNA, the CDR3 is TGTGCCAGCAGCTTGTTTCGGGGTAGGACTGAAGCTTTCTTT. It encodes CASSLFRGRTEAFF.

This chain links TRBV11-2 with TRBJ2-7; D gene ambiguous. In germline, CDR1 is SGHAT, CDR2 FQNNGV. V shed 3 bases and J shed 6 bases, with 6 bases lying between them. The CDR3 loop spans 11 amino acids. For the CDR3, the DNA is TGTGCCAGCAGCTTCGGCCTCGAGCAGTACTTC. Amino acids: CASSFGLEQYF.

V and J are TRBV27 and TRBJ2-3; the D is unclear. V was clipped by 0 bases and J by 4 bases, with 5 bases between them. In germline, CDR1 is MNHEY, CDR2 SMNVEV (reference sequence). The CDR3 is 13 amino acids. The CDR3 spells CASSLSGSDTQYF. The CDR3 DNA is TGTGCCAGCAGTTTATCAGGTTCAGATACGCAGTATTTT.

The CDR3 DNA reads as TGTGCCAGCAGCGACCGGGACAGGGGCAACACTGAAGCTTTCTTT. It translates to CASSDRDRGNTEAFF. The chain combines TRBV2 with TRBJ1-1; 10 bases align to TRBD1. This CDR3 is built from 15 residues. After removal of 6 bases from V and 2 bases from J, the junction contained 6 bases not matched to a gene. CDR1 and CDR2 from the germline V gene are SNHLY and FYNNEI.

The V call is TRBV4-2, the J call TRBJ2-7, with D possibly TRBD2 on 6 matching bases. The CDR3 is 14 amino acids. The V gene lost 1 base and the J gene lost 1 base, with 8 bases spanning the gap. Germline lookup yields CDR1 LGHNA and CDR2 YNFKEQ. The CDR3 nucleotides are TGTGCCAGCAGCCAAGGGGGGACTTCCTACGAGCAGTACTTC. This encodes CASSQGGTSYEQYF.

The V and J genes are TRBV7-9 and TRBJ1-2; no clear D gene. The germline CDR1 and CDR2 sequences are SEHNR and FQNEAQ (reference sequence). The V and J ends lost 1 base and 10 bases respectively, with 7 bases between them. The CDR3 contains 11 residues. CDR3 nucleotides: TGTGCCAGCAGCTTAGAGGAGGACTACACCTTC. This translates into CASSLEEDYTF.

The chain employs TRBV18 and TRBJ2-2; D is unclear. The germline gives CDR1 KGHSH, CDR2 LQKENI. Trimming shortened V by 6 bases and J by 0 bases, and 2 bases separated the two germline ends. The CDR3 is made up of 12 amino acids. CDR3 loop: CASSPNTGELFF. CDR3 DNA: TGTGCCAGCTCTCCGAACACCGGGGAGCTGTTTTTT.